This entry describes one TCR beta chain. Its antigen is not identified. This specimen belongs to a study of glioma-infiltrating T cells after dendritic cell vaccination. About the study: Treatment, given 2003 to 2012, was autologous tumor lysate-pulsed dendritic cell vaccination.

Germline V gene sequence: CDR1 SNHLY, CDR2 FYNNEI. Between the trimmed V and J ends, which lost 5 bases and 4 bases, there was a span of 11 bases. The CDR3 runs 13 residues. Regarding the study as a whole: The cohort had few patients with full blood and tumor sets.

Sequencing used immunoSEQ multiplex PCR; TCRdb keeps in-frame clones, though not all of them. The data contain 80,000 to 100,000 clones, 75% to 85% of them seen just once; the ten biggest clones take up roughly 5.6%. This chain links TRBV2 with TRBJ1-1, with TRBD1 as a possible D gene (5 bases). The TCR was taken from a human donor with glioblastoma. Sequences were derived from blood, sampled before dendritic cell vaccination. CDR3 protein: CASSPGWRTEAFF. The CDR3 region has the DNA TGTGCCAGCAGTCCAGGGTGGCGCACTGAAGCTTTCTTT.